The 29 T cell receptor beta chains below all came from one sample that was sequenced in a study of shared clonotypes between healthy human individuals. Only in-frame clones appear in the TCRdb table, and some are missing; sequencing was by immunoSEQ multiplex PCR. The data show 400,000 or so clones, about 96% seen once. The sequenced material came from memory CD8+ T cells sorted from blood. Described subset: CD45RO+ cells pooled with CCR7-negative TemRA cells. The receptors shown here come from a man aged 30-40 years in good health.

As for this clone: The sample holds other DNA sequences that translate to the same CDR3. The chain is built from TRBV6-5 and TRBJ2-5, with D hard to call. Trimming left V 0 bases short and J 5 bases short, with 10 bases between. Germline V gene sequence: CDR1 MNHEY, CDR2 SVGAGI. The CDR3 extends over 14 amino acids. CDR3 amino acids: CASSYSRARETQYF. In nucleotides, the CDR3 is TGTGCCAGCAGTTACTCCCGGGCACGGGAGACCCAGTACTTC.

This chain connects TRBV4-1 to TRBJ2-1; a possible D gene is TRBD2 (5 bases). CDR1 and CDR2 (germline): MGHRA, YSYEKL. The CDR3 length is 15 residues. Trimming shortened V by 2 bases and J by 8 bases, and 16 bases separated the two germline ends. CDR3 loop: CASSQSGGSLDEQFF. Here the CDR3 DNA reads TGCGCCAGCAGCCAAAGTGGAGGTAGTTTGGATGAGCAGTTCTTC.

J is TRBJ2-5 and V is TRBV11-1, with D perhaps matching TRBD1 (5 bases). Germline assignment: CDR1 SGHAT and CDR2 FQDESV (reference sequence). CDR3 length: 11 residues. V was cut by 4 bases and J by 5 bases, with 5 bases left in between. CDR3 sequence: CASSYRETQYF. CDR3 in DNA: TGTGCCAGCAGCTACAGGGAGACCCAGTACTTC. The full variable domain, completed using reference TRBV11-1 and TRBJ2-5, is EAEVAQSPRYKITEKSQAVAFWCDPISGHATLYWYRQILGQGPELLVQFQDESVVDDSQLPKDRFSAERLKGVDSTLKIQPAELGDSAMYLCASSYRETQYFGPGTRLLVL.

This clone has only one observation. This chain joins TRBV6-1 and TRBJ2-7, with D perhaps matching TRBD2 (6 bases). This CDR3 has 15 amino acids. CDR1 and CDR2 from the germline V gene are MNHNS and SASEGT. The V end lost 1 base, the J end lost 3 bases, and 13 bases lay between the germline ends. This chain's CDR3 is CASSEVGGTLYEQYF. Here the CDR3 DNA reads TGTGCCAGCAGTGAAGTTGGAGGGACTCTCTACGAGCAGTACTTC.

This chain uses TRBV28 with TRBJ2-7; the D is unclear. In germline, CDR1 is MDHEN, CDR2 SYDVKM. The CDR3 sequence is 14 residues long. The V gene lost 6 bases and the J gene lost 2 bases, with 14 bases spanning the gap. This CDR3 reads CASSVPGLPYEQYF. The CDR3, as DNA: TGTGCCAGCAGCGTGCCGGGTCTTCCCTACGAGCAGTACTTC. The entire variable domain, with the rest obtained from reference TRBV28 and TRBJ2-7, is as follows: DVKVTQSSRYLVKRTGEKVFLECVQDMDHENMFWYRQDPGLGLRLIYFSYDVKMKEKGDIPEGYSVSREKKERFSLILESASTNQTSMYLCASSVPGLPYEQYFGPGTRLTVT.

The V gene is TRBV5-4, the J gene TRBJ2-7; possible D gene TRBD1, 6 bases. Germline loops: CDR1 SGHNT, CDR2 YYREEE (reference sequence). V lost 3 bases and J 0 bases, leaving 10 bases between the germline ends. The CDR3 has 14 residues. Here the CDR3 DNA reads TGTGCCAGCAGCTATGGGACACCCTCCTACGAGCAGTACTTC. Translating it yields CASSYGTPSYEQYF.

The rearrangement links TRBV27 to TRBJ1-1; D uncertain. The CDR3 runs 17 residues. Trimming took off 4 bases at V and 1 base at J, with 19 bases between the two ends. CDR1 and CDR2 (germline): MNHEY, SMNVEV (reference sequence). In nucleotides, the CDR3 is TGTGCCAGCAGTTACGGGAGCCCGACAAACACGAACACTGAAGCTTTCTTT. This gives the protein CASSYGSPTNTNTEAFF.

V is TRBV7-2 and J is TRBJ2-7; 7 positions agree with TRBD1. V lost 2 bases to trimming and J lost 4 bases; unmatched junction nucleotides: 11. Germline assignment: CDR1 SGHTA and CDR2 FQGNSA. CDR3 length: 16 residues. For the CDR3, the DNA is TGTGCCAGCAGCTTAAAGACAGGGACCGTTCTATACGAGCAGTACTTC. As protein: CASSLKTGTVLYEQYF.

The genes are TRBV19 and TRBJ2-1; 10 nucleotides agree with TRBD2. Germline V CDR1 and CDR2: LNHDA, SQIVND (reference sequence). CDR3 size: 15 residues. V shed 1 base, J shed 6 bases, and the junction held 3 bases outside the gene matches. This CDR3 is CASSIGLAGVNEQFF. Written as DNA, the CDR3 is TGTGCCAGTAGTATAGGTCTAGCGGGAGTCAATGAGCAGTTCTTC.

V is TRBV6-6 and J is TRBJ2-7; maybe TRBD1 (5 bases). Germline CDR1 is MNHNY and CDR2 is SVGAGI (reference sequence). The CDR3 is 15 residues long. Trimming took off 6 bases at V and 3 bases at J, with 18 bases between the two ends. CDR3 nucleotides: TGTGCCAGCAGATCAACCACAGACAGTTACTACGAGCAGTACTTC. Residues: CASRSTTDSYYEQYF.

V usage is TRBV2 and J usage is TRBJ2-5; D is undetermined. The CDR3 has 10 residues. CDR1 is SNHLY and CDR2 is FYNNEI in the germline V gene. V gave up 4 bases and J gave up 6 bases, with 3 bases separating them. The CDR3 protein is CASSVQTQYF. The CDR3 DNA reads as TGTGCCAGCAGTGTCCAGACCCAGTACTTC.

J is TRBJ2-2 and V is TRBV10-3, with unresolved D. Trimming removed 7 bases at V and 2 bases at J, with 2 bases between. The germline gives CDR1 ENHRY, CDR2 SYGVKD. CDR3 length equals 11 residues. This CDR3 reads CAITNTGELFF. Here the CDR3 DNA reads TGTGCCATCACAAACACCGGGGAGCTGTTTTTT.

This clone was seen more than once but under ten times. The chain employs TRBV5-5 and TRBJ1-1; weak D call: TRBD1 (5 bases). Germline V CDR1 and CDR2: SGHKS, YYEKEE (reference sequence). CDR3 length: 14 residues. V lost 0 bases and J 4 bases, leaving 10 bases between the germline ends. CDR3 nucleotide sequence: TGTGCCAGCAGCTTGGAGGGCAGGGCCACTGAAGCTTTCTTT. Translating gives CASSLEGRATEAFF.

The rearrangement joins TRBV6-5 to TRBJ2-2; no clear D. V dropped 5 bases and J dropped 7 bases, with 14 bases sitting between them. The CDR3 totals 14 residues. Germline V gives CDR1 MNHEY, CDR2 SVGAGI. This CDR3 is CASSKEVSNGELFF. The DNA of the CDR3 is TGTGCCAGCAGTAAAGAGGTCTCGAACGGGGAGCTGTTTTTT.

The chain is built from TRBV4-1 and TRBJ2-4; TRBD2 might be the D (5 bases). The CDR3 runs to 14 residues. Trimming left V 4 bases short and J 0 bases short, with 7 bases between. CDR1 and CDR2 from the germline V gene are MGHRA and YSYEKL. The CDR3 sequence is CASSPGVAKNIQYF. The CDR3, as DNA: TGCGCCAGCAGCCCCGGGGTAGCCAAAAACATTCAGTACTTC.

The rearrangement joins TRBV7-3 to TRBJ2-7; 9 positions agree with TRBD1. V was pared by 5 bases and J by 5 bases, with 10 bases of the junction left unmatched. CDR3 length: 15 residues. Germline V lookup: CDR1 SGHTA, CDR2 FQGTGA. The CDR3 spells CASSQAGTGLNEQYF. The CDR3 DNA reads TGTGCCAGCAGCCAGGCCGGGACAGGGTTAAACGAGCAGTACTTC.

J is TRBJ2-5 and V is TRBV29-1, with TRBD1 identical over 8 bases. V shed 6 bases, J shed 7 bases, and the junction held 10 bases outside the gene matches. This CDR3 is built from 13 residues. In germline, CDR1 is SQVTM, CDR2 ANQGSEA. The CDR3 DNA follows: TGCAGCGTGATCACAGGGGGAAGATCGACCCAGTACTTC. It is translated as CSVITGGRSTQYF.

The chain carries TRBV10-3 and TRBJ2-7; maybe TRBD1 (6 bases). The CDR3 has 14 residues. CDR1 ENHRY and CDR2 SYGVKD come from the germline V gene. Trimming shortened V by 3 bases and J by 3 bases, and 12 bases separated the two germline ends. The CDR3 nucleotides are TGTGCCATCAGTGAACCCGGGACAAACTACGAGCAGTACTTC. Protein sequence: CAISEPGTNYEQYF.

The V gene is TRBV5-5, the J gene TRBJ2-7, with 9 bases identical to TRBD1. This CDR3 region has 16 residues. V gave up 4 bases and J gave up 6 bases; unmatched junction bases: 14. Germline-derived CDR1 and CDR2 are SGHKS and YYEKEE (reference sequence). For the CDR3, the DNA is TGTGCCAGCAGCGCCACACCGGGACAGGGCCTGTCCGAGCAGTACTTC. Its protein is CASSATPGQGLSEQYF.

The rearrangement joins TRBV10-2 to TRBJ2-7; TRBD2 matches 7 bases. Germline V gene data show CDR1 as WSHSY and CDR2 as SAAADI. Trimming removed 10 bases from V and 2 bases from J; junction bases left unmatched: 8. The CDR3 covers 13 residues. DNA of the CDR3: TGCGCCACCCGACTAGGGAGGGCCTACGAGCAGTACTTC. Amino acids: CATRLGRAYEQYF.

V is TRBV6-6 and J is TRBJ2-7, with D unclear. This CDR3 has 15 amino acids. In germline, CDR1 is MNHNY, CDR2 SVGAGI (reference sequence). V lost 5 bases, J lost 2 bases, and 16 bases lay in between. The DNA of the CDR3 is TGTGCCAGCAGTCACTTGGCACTTGGAACCTACGAGCAGTACTTC. It translates to CASSHLALGTYEQYF.

This rearrangement joins TRBV6-1 to TRBJ2-5, with 10 bases fitting TRBD2. The CDR3 is made up of 16 amino acids. Germline V gene lookup returns CDR1 MNHNS and CDR2 SASEGT. V lost 2 bases to trimming and J lost 5 bases; unmatched junction nucleotides: 8. The CDR3 DNA follows: TGTGCCAGCAGTGAAATTTTAGCGGGAGGAATGGAGACCCAGTACTTC. Translated, it gives CASSEILAGGMETQYF.

The V call is TRBV11-3, the J call TRBJ2-2; TRBD2 aligns across 10 bases. The germline V gene encodes CDR1 SGHNT and CDR2 YENEEA. V shed 5 bases, J shed 5 bases, and the junction held 11 bases outside the gene matches. The CDR3 consists of 17 residues. Here the CDR3 DNA reads TGTGCCAGCAGCCTGGGGCCTAGCGGGAGTAGGACCGGGGAGCTGTTTTTT. Its protein product is CASSLGPSGSRTGELFF.

This chain uses TRBV9 with TRBJ1-5, with D tentatively TRBD1 (5 bases). Trimming stripped 4 bases from V and 7 bases from J, with 15 bases between. This CDR3 spans 14 amino acids. Germline CDR1 is SGDLS and CDR2 is YYNGEE. In DNA, the CDR3 is TGTGCCAGCAGCCCGAGAGGGGAGAGGCAGCCCCAGCATTTT. It specifies CASSPRGERQPQHF.

Here the CDR3 reads CASRPGPSYEQYF. The CDR3 nucleotides are TGTGCCAGCAGGCCGGGACCCTCCTACGAGCAGTACTTC. This chain connects TRBV28 to TRBJ2-7; either TRBD1 or TRBD2 may supply D (5 bases each). Trimming shortened V by 6 bases and J by 0 bases, and 9 bases separated the two germline ends. The germline V gene encodes CDR1 MDHEN and CDR2 SYDVKM. The CDR3 length is 13 residues.

The chain has TRBV27 and TRBJ2-1; D not certain. Germline V CDR1 and CDR2: MNHEY, SMNVEV (reference sequence). The CDR3 loop spans 13 amino acids. Trimming cost V 3 bases and J 3 bases, with 6 bases left between them. CDR3 amino acids: CASSLSSYNEQFF. CDR3 coding DNA: TGTGCCAGCAGTTTGTCCAGCTACAATGAGCAGTTCTTC.

V gene TRBV11-1 combines with J gene TRBJ2-7; TRBD1 agrees at 9 bases. The CDR3 covers 16 residues. Looked up from germline, CDR1 is SGHAT and CDR2 is FQDESV (reference sequence). The trim removed 2 bases at V and 3 bases at J, leaving 8 bases unmatched. CDR3 sequence reads: CASSLSSLTGGYEQYF. The CDR3 DNA reads TGTGCCAGCAGCTTATCGTCCCTGACAGGGGGCTACGAGCAGTACTTC.

This chain links TRBV5-4 with TRBJ2-2, with D maybe TRBD2 (5 bases). Deletions cut 4 bases from V and 6 bases from J, with 16 bases between. The CDR3 is 15 amino acids. The germline V gene has CDR1 SGHNT and CDR2 YYREEE (reference sequence). CDR3 amino acids: CASSLSGIAPGELFF. CDR3 bases: TGTGCCAGCAGCCTATCCGGGATTGCACCCGGGGAGCTGTTTTTT.

This chain joins TRBV27 and TRBJ1-2; D might be TRBD1 (5 bases). Trimming shortened V by 3 bases and J by 4 bases, and 12 bases separated the two germline ends. This CDR3 has 14 residues. The germline CDR1 and CDR2 sequences are MNHEY and SMNVEV (reference sequence). The CDR3 nucleotides read TGTGCCAGCAGTTTGGGGGGGGGAGTCTATGGCTACACCTTC. Its protein product is CASSLGGGVYGYTF.